These T cell receptor beta chains were read from a single sample in a study of T-cell reconstitution after alpha-beta-depleted transplantation in children. TCRdb used MiXCR to reprocess the PCR reads, holding one entry per CDR3 protein. The sample shows about 91,000 distinct CDR3 sequences, roughly 8.3% of them seen only once. The sequenced sample was PBMCs from the stem cell graft donor, obtained from the stem cell graft. The receptors were sampled from a human donor who donated a stem cell graft to a child with congenital amegakaryocytic thrombocytopenia. The CDR3 runs from the conserved cysteine through the conserved F or W.

j_gene,v_gene,CDR3aa
TRBJ1-6,TRBV7-2,CASSLGGESYNSPLHF
TRBJ1-2,TRBV5-1,CASSSYGIYGYTF
TRBJ2-1,TRBV9,CASSLRGDSSYNEQFF
TRBJ2-7,TRBV11-2,CASSLGLAGVSVFYEQYF
TRBJ2-5,TRBV12-3/TRBV12-4,CASSWKETQYF
TRBJ1-1,TRBV5-1,CASSWTGDERTEAFF
TRBJ2-1,TRBV28,CASSSSSGGTYNEQFF
TRBJ2-6,TRBV28,CASSLVTAGANVLTF
TRBJ2-3,TRBV20-1,CSASSWLAGGTSTDTQYF
TRBJ2-4,TRBV29-1,CSVGTLAKNIQYF
TRBJ1-5,TRBV20-1,CSARGTGNQPQHF
TRBJ1-5,TRBV4-1,CASSQGGMSNQPQHF
TRBJ1-4,TRBV20-1,CSARDSHNEKLFF
TRBJ2-5,TRBV24-1,CATSDLDGVTETQYF
TRBJ1-1,TRBV20-1,CSASPGLNTEAFF
TRBJ2-2,TRBV30,CAWSVLGELFF
TRBJ2-1,TRBV20-1,CSAIQSLAGDYNEQFF
TRBJ2-2,TRBV3-1,CASSQSDYTGELFF
TRBJ2-2,TRBV3-1,CASSRAGQTGELFF
TRBJ2-7,TRBV5-5,CASKMGLGGSSYEQYF
TRBJ2-1,TRBV6-8,CASSYSSAGPGSHEQFF
TRBJ2-7,TRBV9,CASSVGQTTYEQYF
TRBJ1-4,TRBV5-1,CASSLSGGLRNEKLFF
TRBJ2-7,TRBV3-1,CASSLELSTPYEQYF
TRBJ2-1,TRBV28,CASLGGLADNEQFF
TRBJ1-4,TRBV2,CASTEQLATGSNEKLFF
TRBJ2-2,TRBV20-1,CSDREGPGELFF
TRBJ2-3,TRBV5-1,CASSLEPRRRGDTDTQYF
TRBJ1-6,TRBV3-1,CASSHQGPAAALHF
TRBJ2-3,TRBV9,CASSVGVAGTDTQYF
TRBJ2-7,TRBV28,CASSLLPRQSYEQYF
TRBJ2-7,TRBV7-2,CASSLVLGYEQYF
TRBJ2-3,TRBV7-6,CASSLGGGQGPTDTQYF
TRBJ2-1,TRBV24-1,CATGTSGTNEQFF
TRBJ1-2,TRBV20-1,CSATQGDYGYTF
TRBJ1-1,TRBV20-1,CSAREGGPSEAFF
TRBJ2-1,TRBV14,CASSLTGGSNEQFF
TRBJ2-5,TRBV11-1,CASSPDLGLAGIGPETQYF
TRBJ2-3,TRBV7-7,CASSLGTGNTDTQYF
TRBJ1-5,TRBV6-5,CASSYSTGAQPQHF
TRBJ2-7,TRBV7-9,CASSPDLAAEQYF
TRBJ2-5,TRBV5-1,CASSLVPGGETQYF
TRBJ2-7,TRBV7-6,CASSLGSGSYEQYF
TRBJ1-1,TRBV24-1,CATSERTEGVSGTEAFF
TRBJ1-6,TRBV7-2,CASSLGTGNSPLHF